These 9 T cell receptor beta chains were sequenced from one sample in a study of T-cell memory formation after mild COVID-19. One entry per CDR3 protein, called by TCRdb with MiXCR from the 5' RACE reads. The sample consists of 250,000 to 300,000 distinct CDR3 sequences, 15% to 20% of them appearing once. Sequenced input: PBMCs or a T cell subset sorted from them (not recorded which). These TCRs come from a man between 18 and 35 years old who had mild COVID-19 (a few samples of this study predate the infection). Cell type and time point are not known.

This clonotype appeared a few times. The V gene is TRBV4-3, the J gene TRBJ2-5; a weak D match, TRBD1 (5 bases). Trimming removed 0 bases from V and 5 bases from J, with 10 bases in between. The germline V gene encodes CDR1 LGHNA and CDR2 YSLEER. This CDR3 is built from 14 residues. The CDR3 coding sequence is TGCGCCAGCAGCCAAGATTGGGGCGTCGAGACCCAGTACTTC. This encodes CASSQDWGVETQYF.

This chain links TRBV7-8 with TRBJ1-5; D remains unclear. Trimming pared 5 bases from V and 2 bases from J, leaving 13 bases between. CDR1 is SGHVS, CDR2 FQNEAQ, per germline. The CDR3 length is 15 residues. DNA for the CDR3: TGTGCCAGCAGCCCCTGGACGGATCGCAATCAGCCCCAGCATTTT. This encodes CASSPWTDRNQPQHF.

This clonotype has a handful of counts. This rearrangement joins TRBV12-3 or TRBV12-4 to TRBJ1-6; D is possibly TRBD1 (6 bases). Trimming pared 6 bases from V and 2 bases from J, leaving 14 bases between. This CDR3 has 16 residues. In DNA form, the CDR3 reads TGTGCCAGCAGCCCGAGGGGGGATACCTATAATTCACCCCTCCACTTT. As protein: CASSPRGDTYNSPLHF.

This clonotype was recorded a few times. The gene calls are TRBV4-1 and TRBJ2-3; TRBD2 aligns across 7 bases. The CDR3 totals 17 residues. V shed 1 base, J shed 2 bases, and the junction held 9 bases outside the gene matches. Germline assignment: CDR1 MGHRA and CDR2 YSYEKL. CDR3 sequence reads: CASSQGLAGVFTDTQYF. The CDR3 nucleotides are TGCGCCAGCAGCCAAGGACTTGCGGGGGTCTTCACAGATACGCAGTATTTT.

V gene TRBV28 combines with J gene TRBJ2-7; D remains unclear. With 4 bases removed from V and 4 bases from J, the gap between germline ends came to 8 bases. Per germline, CDR1 MDHEN and CDR2 SYDVKM. The CDR3 is 12 residues long. The CDR3, as DNA: TGTGCCAGCAGTTCGGTTCGGTACGAGCAGTACGTC. It is translated as CASSSVRYEQYV.

The chain carries TRBV29-1 and TRBJ2-7; D is uncertain. This CDR3 is built from 12 residues. CDR1 is SQVTM, CDR2 ANQGSEA, per germline. Deletions cut 3 bases from V and 8 bases from J, with 14 bases between. The CDR3 bases are TGCAGCGTTGAGAGTCACGATGGGAAGCAGTACGTC. Translation: CSVESHDGKQYV.

This clonotype was detected a few times. The chain links TRBV4-1 to TRBJ1-4; 7 positions agree with TRBD1. The CDR3 length is 15 residues. J lost 4 bases, V lost 0 bases, and 2 bases had no gene match. CDR1 is MGHRA, CDR2 YSYEKL, per germline. The CDR3 region has the DNA TGCGCCAGCAGCCAAGAGTGGGACAGTAATGAAAAACTGTTTTTT. This encodes CASSQEWDSNEKLFF.

This chain uses TRBV7-2 with TRBJ2-5, with 11 bases matching TRBD2. From germline, CDR1 is SGHTA and CDR2 FQGNSA. V gave up 1 base and J gave up 5 bases; unmatched junction bases: 12. The CDR3 consists of 18 residues. CDR3 sequence reads: CASSLVGGLAGGAETQYF. The CDR3 nucleotides read TGTGCCAGCAGCTTAGTAGGTGGTCTAGCGGGAGGAGCGGAGACCCAGTACTTC.

This clonotype was picked up many times. The chain joins TRBV2 to TRBJ1-6, with 9 bases identical to TRBD1. Germline V gives CDR1 SNHLY, CDR2 FYNNEI. The CDR3 consists of 14 residues. Trimming at V came to 8 bases and at J to 11 bases, leaving 10 bases not matched to a gene. DNA for the CDR3: TGTGCCAGCCGGGGACAGGGTGGGAGAACACCCCTCCACTTT. It translates to CASRGQGGRTPLHF. Based on the CDR3 plus reference TRBV2 and TRBJ1-6, the full variable domain is EPEVTQTPSHQVTQMGQEVILRCVPISNHLYFYWYRQILGQKVEFLVSFYNNEISEKSEIFDDQFSVERPDGSNFTLKIRSTKLEDSAMYFCASRGQGGRTPLHFGNGTRLTVT.